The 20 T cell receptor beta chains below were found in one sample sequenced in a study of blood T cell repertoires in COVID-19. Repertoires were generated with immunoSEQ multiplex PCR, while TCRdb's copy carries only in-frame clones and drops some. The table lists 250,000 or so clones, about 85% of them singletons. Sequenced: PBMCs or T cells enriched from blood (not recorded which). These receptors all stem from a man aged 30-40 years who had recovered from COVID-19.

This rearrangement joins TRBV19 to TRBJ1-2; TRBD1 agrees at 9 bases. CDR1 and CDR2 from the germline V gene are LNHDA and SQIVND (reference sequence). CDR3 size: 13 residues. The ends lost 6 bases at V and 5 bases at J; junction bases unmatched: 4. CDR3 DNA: TGTGCCAGTAGAATGACAGGGGGGTATGGCTACACCTTC. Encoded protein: CASRMTGGYGYTF.

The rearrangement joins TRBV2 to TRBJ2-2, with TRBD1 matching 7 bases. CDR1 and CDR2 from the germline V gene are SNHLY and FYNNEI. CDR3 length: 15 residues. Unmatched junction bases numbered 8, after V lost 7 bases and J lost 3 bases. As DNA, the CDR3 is TGTGCCAGCAAACCTCAGGGGGTGGACACCGGGGAGCTGTTTTTT. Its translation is CASKPQGVDTGELFF. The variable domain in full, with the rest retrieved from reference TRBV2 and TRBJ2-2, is EPEVTQTPSHQVTQMGQEVILRCVPISNHLYFYWYRQILGQKVEFLVSFYNNEISEKSEIFDDQFSVERPDGSNFTLKIRSTKLEDSAMYFCASKPQGVDTGELFFGEGSRLTVL.

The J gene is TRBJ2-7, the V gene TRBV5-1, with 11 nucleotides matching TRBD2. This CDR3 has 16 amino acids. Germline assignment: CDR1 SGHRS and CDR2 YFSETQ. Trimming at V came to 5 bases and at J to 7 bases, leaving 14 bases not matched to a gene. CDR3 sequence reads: CASSDGLAGSGTEQYF. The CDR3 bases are TGCGCCAGCAGTGATGGACTAGCGGGTTCCGGTACGGAGCAGTACTTC.

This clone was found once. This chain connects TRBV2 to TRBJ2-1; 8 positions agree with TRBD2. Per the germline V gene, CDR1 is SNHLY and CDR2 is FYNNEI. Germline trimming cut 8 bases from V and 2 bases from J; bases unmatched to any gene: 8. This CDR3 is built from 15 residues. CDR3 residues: CASGQSGGPYNEQFF. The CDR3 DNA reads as TGTGCCAGCGGCCAGAGCGGGGGCCCCTACAATGAGCAGTTCTTC.

This CDR3 reads CASSRQAGVGRRTNTGELFF. DNA of the CDR3: TGCGCCAGCAGCCGGCAAGCGGGGGTGGGCCGGAGGACGAACACCGGGGAGCTGTTTTTT. This sequence joins TRBV5-1 and TRBJ2-2; 8 nucleotides line up with TRBD2. V was pared by 4 bases and J by 0 bases, with 17 bases of the junction left unmatched. Per germline, CDR1 SGHRS and CDR2 YFSETQ. The CDR3 sequence is 20 residues long.

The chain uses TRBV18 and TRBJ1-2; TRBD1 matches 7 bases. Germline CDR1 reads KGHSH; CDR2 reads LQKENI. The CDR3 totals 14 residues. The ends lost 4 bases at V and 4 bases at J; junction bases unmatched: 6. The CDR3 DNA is TGTGCCAGCTCACTGCGGGACAGCCCCTATGGCTACACCTTC. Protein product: CASSLRDSPYGYTF.

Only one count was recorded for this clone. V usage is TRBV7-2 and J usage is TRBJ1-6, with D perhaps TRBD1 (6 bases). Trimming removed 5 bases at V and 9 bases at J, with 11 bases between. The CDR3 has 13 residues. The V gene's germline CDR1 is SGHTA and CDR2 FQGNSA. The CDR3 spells CASSTRGSSPLHF. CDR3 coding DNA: TGTGCCAGCAGCACAAGGGGGAGTTCACCCCTCCACTTT.

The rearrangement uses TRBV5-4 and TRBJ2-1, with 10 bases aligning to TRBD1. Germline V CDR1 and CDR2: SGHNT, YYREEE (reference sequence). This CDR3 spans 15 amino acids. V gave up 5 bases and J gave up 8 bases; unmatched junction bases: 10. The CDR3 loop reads CASRAGTGDPHEQFF. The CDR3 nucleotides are TGTGCCAGCAGGGCCGGGACAGGGGATCCCCATGAGCAGTTCTTC.

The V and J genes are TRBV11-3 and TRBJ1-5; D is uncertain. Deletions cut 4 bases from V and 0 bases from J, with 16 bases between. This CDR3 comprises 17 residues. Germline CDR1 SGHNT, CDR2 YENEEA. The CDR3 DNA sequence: TGTGCCAGCAGCTGGAGGTATGGGGAGCATAGCAATCAGCCCCAGCATTTT. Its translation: CASSWRYGEHSNQPQHF.

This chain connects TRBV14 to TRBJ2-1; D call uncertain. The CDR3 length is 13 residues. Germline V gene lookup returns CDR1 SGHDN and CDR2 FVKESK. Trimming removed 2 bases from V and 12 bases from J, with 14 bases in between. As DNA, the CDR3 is TGTGCCAGCAGCCAATTCAGCCTAGGCGGGCAGTTCTTC. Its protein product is CASSQFSLGGQFF.

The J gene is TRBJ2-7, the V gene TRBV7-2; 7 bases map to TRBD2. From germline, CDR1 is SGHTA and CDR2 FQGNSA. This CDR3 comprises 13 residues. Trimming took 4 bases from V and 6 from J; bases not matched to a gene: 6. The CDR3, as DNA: TGTGCCAGCAGCTGGGGGGGTCCTAGCGAGCAGTACTTC. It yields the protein CASSWGGPSEQYF.

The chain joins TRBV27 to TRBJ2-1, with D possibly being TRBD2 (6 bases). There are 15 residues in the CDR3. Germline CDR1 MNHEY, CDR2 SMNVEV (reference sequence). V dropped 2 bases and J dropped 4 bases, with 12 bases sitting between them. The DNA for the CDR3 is TGTGCCAGCAGTTTAATAGCTAGCGTATACAATGAGCAGTTCTTC. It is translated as CASSLIASVYNEQFF.

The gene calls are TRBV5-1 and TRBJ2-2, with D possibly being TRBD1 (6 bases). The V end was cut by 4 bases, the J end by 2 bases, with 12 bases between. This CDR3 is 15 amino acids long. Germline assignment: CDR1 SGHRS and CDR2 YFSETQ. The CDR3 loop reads CASSLRDTNTGELFF. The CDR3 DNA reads TGCGCCAGCAGCCTCCGGGACACTAACACCGGGGAGCTGTTTTTT. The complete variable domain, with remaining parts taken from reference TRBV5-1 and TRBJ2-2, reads KAGVTQTPRYLIKTRGQQVTLSCSPISGHRSVSWYQQTPGQGLQFLFEYFSETQRNKGNFPGRFSGRQFSNSRSEMNVSTLELGDSALYLCASSLRDTNTGELFFGEGSRLTVL.

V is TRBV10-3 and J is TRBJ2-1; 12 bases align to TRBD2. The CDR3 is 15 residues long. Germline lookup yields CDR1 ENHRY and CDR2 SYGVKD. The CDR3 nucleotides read TGTGTCACCGAGGGGCTAGCGGGAGGGAAGAATGAGCAGTTCTTC. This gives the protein CVTEGLAGGKNEQFF.

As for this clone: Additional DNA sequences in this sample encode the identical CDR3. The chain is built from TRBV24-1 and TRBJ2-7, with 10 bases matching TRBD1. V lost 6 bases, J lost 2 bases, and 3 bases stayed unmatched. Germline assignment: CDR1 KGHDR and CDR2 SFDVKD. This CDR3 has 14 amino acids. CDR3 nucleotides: TGTGCCACCAGTCCGGGACAGGGGACCTACGAGCAGTACTTC. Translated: CATSPGQGTYEQYF.

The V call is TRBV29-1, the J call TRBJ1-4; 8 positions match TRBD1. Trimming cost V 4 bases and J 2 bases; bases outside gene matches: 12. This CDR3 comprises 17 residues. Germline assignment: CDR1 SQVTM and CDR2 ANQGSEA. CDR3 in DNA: TGCAGCGTTGTTTCCGGACAGGGAGACGCGACTAATGAAAAACTGTTTTTT. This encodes CSVVSGQGDATNEKLFF.

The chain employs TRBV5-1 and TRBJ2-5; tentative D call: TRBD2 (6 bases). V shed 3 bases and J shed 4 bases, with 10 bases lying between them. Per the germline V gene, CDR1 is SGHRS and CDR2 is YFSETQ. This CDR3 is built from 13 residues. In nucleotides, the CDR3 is TGCGCCAGCAGCTCGGGAGTCGTAGAGACCCAGTACTTC. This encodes CASSSGVVETQYF.

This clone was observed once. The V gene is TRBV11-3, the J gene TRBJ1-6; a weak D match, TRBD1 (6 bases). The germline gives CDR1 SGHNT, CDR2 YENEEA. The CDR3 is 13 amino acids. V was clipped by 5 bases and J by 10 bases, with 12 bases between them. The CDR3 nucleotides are TGTGCCAGCAGCCCTGGGGGCCGATCACCCCTCCACTTT. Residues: CASSPGGRSPLHF.

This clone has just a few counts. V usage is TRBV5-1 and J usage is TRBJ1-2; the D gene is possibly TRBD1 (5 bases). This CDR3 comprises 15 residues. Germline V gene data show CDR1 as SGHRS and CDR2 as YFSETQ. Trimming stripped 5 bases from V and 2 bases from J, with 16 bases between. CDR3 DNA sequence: TGCGCCAGCAGATTTGAACAGGCGGCGAACTATGGCTACACCTTC. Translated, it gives CASRFEQAANYGYTF.

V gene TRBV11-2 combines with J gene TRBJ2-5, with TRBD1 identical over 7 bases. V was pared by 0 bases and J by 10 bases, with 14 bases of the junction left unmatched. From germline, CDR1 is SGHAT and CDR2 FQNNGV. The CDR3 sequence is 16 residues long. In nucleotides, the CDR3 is TGTGCCAGCAGCTTAGACCCTGCAGGGTTAGGGGGCGGCCAGTACTTC. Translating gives CASSLDPAGLGGGQYF.